The entry below gives a single T cell receptor beta chain sequence along with its context. The CDR3 is made up of 12 amino acids. V was trimmed by 8 bases and J by 0 bases, leaving 5 bases between them. Germline V CDR1 and CDR2: MDHEN, SYDVKM. Stated time point: pretreatment peripheral blood. Patients yielded 1 to 8 samples each, pretreatment and on-treatment. The data were taken from a study of PD-L1 blockade in urothelial cancer. Looking at the study overall: Male sex and bladder-origin urothelial cancer characterized about 85% of the 29 patients.

Spike-ins of synthetic TCR analog templates went into each PCR. Profiling relied on immunoSEQ multiplex PCR, and the TCRdb table lists in-frame clones only, not all of them. This sample yields about 87,000 clones, of which approximately 88% are seen a single time; 0.85% to 1% belongs to the top ten. The sequencing used PBMCs, collected around atezolizumab (anti-PD-L1) treatment. The V call is TRBV28, the J call TRBJ1-3; D remains ambiguous. This receptor was taken from an elderly woman with urothelial cancer. CDR3 residues: CASLSSGNTIYF. In DNA, the CDR3 is TGTGCCAGCCTGAGCTCTGGAAACACCATATATTTT.